The sequence of this T cell receptor (beta chain) was determined in a study of OX40 agonist ivuxolimab in advanced cancers. At the level of the study: An anti-OX40 (CD134) antibody with agonistic activity, ivuxolimab, was administered to patients.

The assay was immunoSEQ multiplex PCR, and TCRdb's table has in-frame clones only and misses some. The table shows almost 85,000 clones, with about 86% occurring only once. J gave up 2 bases and V 3 bases, and 6 bases lay outside the gene matches. Germline CDR1 and CDR2: SGHRS and YFSETQ. The CDR3 consists of 16 residues. Sequencing was performed on CD4+ or CD8+ T cells sorted from blood, taken in a trial of the OX40 agonist ivuxolimab. This sequence originates from an adult with an advanced solid tumor such as melanoma, head and neck, liver or kidney cancer. This chain uses TRBV5-1 with TRBJ2-3, with 10 bases lining up with TRBD2. The CDR3: CASSSIAGGNTDTQYF. The CDR3 DNA is TGCGCCAGCAGCTCCATAGCGGGAGGAAACACAGATACGCAGTATTTT.